One sample yielded the 16 T cell receptor beta chains listed below, sequenced in a study of blood T cell repertoires in COVID-19. Clones were sequenced by immunoSEQ multiplex PCR, and TCRdb holds only the in-frame ones, with some missing. The sample yields some 150,000 clones, around 86% seen once. The material sequenced was peripheral blood. The source of these receptors is a man aged 65-85 years with acute or convalescent COVID-19.

CDR3 protein: CASSITGNTGELFF. The CDR3 DNA follows: TGTGCCAGTAGTATCACCGGGAACACCGGGGAGCTGTTTTTT. V gene TRBV19 combines with J gene TRBJ2-2; D remains ambiguous. Trimming shortened V by 3 bases and J by 1 base, and 6 bases separated the two germline ends. Germline V CDR1 and CDR2: LNHDA, SQIVND (reference sequence). This CDR3 region has 14 residues.

The rearrangement joins TRBV21-1 to TRBJ2-1; the table's D call, TRBD1, was not checked against the DNA. TRBV21-1 is assigned pseudogene status. CDR3 length: 11 residues. CDR3 nucleotides: TGTGCCAGCTCACAGGGGGATGAGCAGTTCTTC. Translating it yields CASSQGDEQFF.

This clone was observed once. The J gene is TRBJ1-1, the V gene TRBV3-1 (or the pseudogene TRBV3-2), with a tentative D call TRBD1 (6 bases). Trimming cost V 1 base and J 3 bases, with 12 bases left between them. This CDR3 region has 15 residues. Germline V lookup: CDR1 LGHDT, CDR2 YNNKEL (reference sequence). The CDR3 DNA is TGTGCCAGCAGCCAAGGTGGGGGGGCGTACACTGAAGCTTTCTTT. Its protein is CASSQGGGAYTEAFF.

The chain joins TRBV7-2 to TRBJ1-5; tentative D call: TRBD1 (5 bases). Trimming removed 1 base from V and 3 bases from J, with 16 bases in between. Germline-derived CDR1 and CDR2 are SGHTA and FQGNSA. The CDR3 runs to 17 residues. As DNA, the CDR3 is TGTGCCAGCAGCTTAGGAGGCGGGGCAGCCCCCAATCAGCCCCAGCATTTT. It translates to CASSLGGGAAPNQPQHF.

The chain recombines TRBV2 with TRBJ1-5; 10 bases map to TRBD1. The CDR3 has 17 amino acids. V trimming: 0 bases; J trimming: 3 bases; junction bases outside the gene matches: 5. Germline CDR1 SNHLY, CDR2 FYNNEI. The CDR3 nucleotides are TGTGCCAGCAGTGAAGCGCGGGGGACAGGGGTCAATCAGCCCCAGCATTTT. Translation gives CASSEARGTGVNQPQHF.

V is TRBV28 and J is TRBJ1-1; D remains unclear. Trimming left V 1 base short and J 1 base short, with 4 bases between. Germline values: CDR1 MDHEN, CDR2 SYDVKM. This CDR3 comprises 13 residues. The CDR3 DNA reads TGTGCCAGCAGTTTATCAGAGAACACTGAAGCTTTCTTT. Encoded protein: CASSLSENTEAFF.

This clone showed up just a few times. CDR3 coding DNA: TGTGCCAGCAGTTACTCATTAGCCGGGACTAGCACGGAAGAGACCCAGTACTTC. Its protein is CASSYSLAGTSTEETQYF. This rearrangement joins TRBV6-2 or TRBV6-3 to TRBJ2-5, with TRBD2 matching over 9 bases. The germline V gene encodes CDR1 MNHEY and CDR2 SVGEGT. The CDR3 extends over 18 amino acids. V lost 0 bases and J lost 3; bases outside the gene matches: 11.

This rearrangement joins TRBV7-2 to TRBJ2-7; no reliable D call. V was clipped by 1 base and J by 4 bases, with 5 bases between them. The length of the CDR3 is 12 residues. Germline values: CDR1 SGHTA, CDR2 FQGNSA. Written as DNA, the CDR3 is TGTGCCAGCAGCTTAGTTGAGTACGAGCAGTACTTC. Translated, it gives CASSLVEYEQYF.

Here the CDR3 DNA reads TGTGCCAGCAGCTTGGTGGACAATTTCTACGAGCAGTACTTC. This encodes CASSLVDNFYEQYF. This chain connects TRBV5-5 to TRBJ2-7, with TRBD1 as a possible D gene (5 bases). Germline CDR1 and CDR2: SGHKS and YYEKEE (reference sequence). Trimming removed 0 bases from V and 3 bases from J, with 10 bases in between. The CDR3 contains 14 residues.

The gene calls are TRBV19 and TRBJ1-5, with 8 bases lining up with TRBD1. V lost 5 bases, J lost 7 bases, and 7 bases stayed unmatched. The CDR3 covers 14 residues. Germline V CDR1 and CDR2: LNHDA, SQIVND (reference sequence). This CDR3 reads CASSPQGAQQPQHF. DNA for the CDR3: TGTGCCAGTAGTCCCCAGGGGGCACAACAGCCCCAGCATTTT.

This chain uses TRBV7-6 with TRBJ1-3; no clear D gene. The CDR3 runs 17 residues. V lost 0 bases, J lost 0 bases, and 12 bases lay in between. Looked up from germline, CDR1 is SGHVS and CDR2 is FNYEAQ. The CDR3 region is CASSLAPLGLSGNTIYF. The CDR3 coding sequence is TGTGCCAGCAGCTTAGCGCCTCTCGGACTCTCTGGAAACACCATATATTTT.

This chain joins TRBV6-5 and TRBJ1-1; D ambiguous. The CDR3 is made up of 13 amino acids. Germline lookup yields CDR1 MNHEY and CDR2 SVGAGI. With 8 bases removed from V and 3 bases from J, the gap between germline ends came to 13 bases. This chain's CDR3 is CASGLSRDTEAFF. The CDR3 coding sequence is TGTGCCAGCGGCCTCTCGCGGGACACTGAAGCTTTCTTT.

The genes are TRBV11-2 and TRBJ2-7, with D unclear. The germline V and J ends were trimmed by 0 bases and 8 bases, with 11 bases remaining between them. The germline V gene has CDR1 SGHAT and CDR2 FQNNGV. CDR3 length equals 13 residues. CDR3 sequence (DNA): TGTGCCAGCAGCTTAGAGTGGCGGATTAAGCAGTACTTC. Translating it yields CASSLEWRIKQYF.

V gene TRBV6-2 or TRBV6-3 combines with J gene TRBJ1-5; maybe TRBD1 (6 bases). CDR3 length equals 14 residues. CDR1 is MNHEY and CDR2 is SVGEGT in the germline V gene. Trimming took 2 bases from V and 4 from J, leaving 9 bases between them. The CDR3 loop is CASSYGQGNQPQHF. CDR3 coding DNA: TGTGCCAGCAGTTACGGTCAGGGGAATCAGCCCCAGCATTTT.

The chain carries TRBV7-6 and TRBJ2-1; 10 bases match TRBD2. Germline V gene lookup returns CDR1 SGHVS and CDR2 FNYEAQ. The CDR3 sequence is 15 residues long. V lost 1 base and J lost 7; bases outside the gene matches: 4. The CDR3 bases are TGTGCCAGCAGCTTAGGAGCGGGAGGGTTGAATGAGCAGTTCTTC. Translated, it gives CASSLGAGGLNEQFF.

The chain links TRBV27 to TRBJ2-2; D is possibly TRBD1 (6 bases). The CDR3 covers 13 residues. The V end was cut by 10 bases, the J end by 4 bases, with 13 bases between. Germline loops: CDR1 MNHEY, CDR2 SMNVEV (reference sequence). The CDR3, as DNA: TGTGCCACCATTCACAGGGTCACCGGGGAGCTGTTTTTT. Amino acids: CATIHRVTGELFF.